Listed here are 27 T cell receptor beta chains from one sample, sequenced in a study of CD8 T cells in Susac syndrome. After extraction with the RNeasy kit, about 0.5 to 1 ug of the RNA was reverse transcribed using random hexamers. TCRdb called the immunoSEQ multiplex PCR reads again in MiXCR, with one record for every CDR3 protein. The data contain 75,000 or so distinct CDR3 sequences, 94% of them singletons. Input material: CD8+ T cells from PBMCs. These receptor sequences come from a human donor with Susac syndrome.

CDR3 coding DNA: TGTGCCAGCAGCTTAAGCCTGCGAGGTAATGAGCAGTTCTTC. This gives the protein CASSLSLRGNEQFF. The chain carries TRBV7-9 and TRBJ2-1; D is unclear. This CDR3 spans 14 amino acids. Germline lookup yields CDR1 SEHNR and CDR2 FQNEAQ (reference sequence). The germline V and J ends were trimmed by 2 bases and 7 bases, with 12 bases remaining between them. Full variable domain (missing parts from reference TRBV7-9 and TRBJ2-1): DTGVSQNPRHKITKRGQNVTFRCDPISEHNRLYWYRQTLGQGPEFLTYFQNEAQLEKSRLLSDRFSAERPKGSFSTLEIQRTEQGDSAMYLCASSLSLRGNEQFFGPGTRLTVL.

J is TRBJ2-1 and V is TRBV4-3, with a tentative D call TRBD2 (6 bases). Judging by the DNA end, TRBJ2-7 fits better; the J call may be wrong. The CDR3 has 13 amino acids. Germline loops: CDR1 LGHNA, CDR2 YSLEER. The DNA of the CDR3 is TGCGCCAGCAGCCAAGCGGGAGTGGGCGAGCAGTACTTC. Its translation: CASSQAGVGEQYF.

This clonotype was seen a handful of times. The rearrangement joins TRBV29-1 to TRBJ2-3; maybe TRBD2 (5 bases). The CDR3 is 17 amino acids. CDR1 and CDR2 (germline): SQVTM, ANQGSEA. Trimming cost V 3 bases and J 1 base, with 20 bases left between them. CDR3 in amino acids: CSVDPEGDTKRTDTQYF. CDR3 sequence (DNA): TGCAGCGTTGATCCTGAGGGTGACACCAAACGCACAGATACGCAGTATTTT.

This rearrangement joins TRBV4-3 to TRBJ2-1; D possibly corresponds to TRBD2 (5 bases). This CDR3 is 19 amino acids long. CDR1 and CDR2 (germline): LGHNA, YSLEER. The ends were cut back, 0 bases at V and 0 bases at J, with 18 bases in the middle. CDR3 amino acids: CASSQDPPPGISSYNEQFF. The CDR3 DNA sequence: TGCGCCAGCAGCCAAGATCCGCCGCCGGGGATTAGCTCCTACAATGAGCAGTTCTTC.

The chain combines TRBV12-3 or TRBV12-4 with TRBJ2-3; no clear D. This CDR3 contains 12 residues. V lost 5 bases and J 4 bases, leaving 7 bases between the germline ends. The CDR3 loop reads CASSNNPDTQYF. The CDR3 DNA sequence: TGTGCCAGCAGTAATAATCCAGATACGCAGTATTTT.

The chain links TRBV5-1 to TRBJ1-1; D remains ambiguous. The CDR3 totals 14 residues. Looked up from germline, CDR1 is SGHRS and CDR2 is YFSETQ. The V and J ends lost 4 bases and 3 bases respectively, with 13 bases between them. CDR3 protein: CASSRMGGDTEAFF. In DNA form, the CDR3 reads TGCGCCAGCAGCCGTATGGGTGGCGACACTGAAGCTTTCTTT.

The chain has TRBV6-2 or TRBV6-3 and TRBJ2-1; 8 bases are shared with TRBD2. Germline values: CDR1 MNHEY, CDR2 SVGEGT. V lost 2 bases to trimming and J lost 4 bases; unmatched junction nucleotides: 1. The CDR3 spans 14 residues. CDR3 residues: CASSYTSGYNEQFF. For the CDR3, the DNA is TGTGCCAGCAGTTACACTAGCGGTTACAATGAGCAGTTCTTC.

Here the CDR3 reads CASSSTHIGEGKETQYF. CDR3 bases: TGTGCCAGCAGTTCCACCCACATCGGGGAGGGAAAAGAGACCCAGTACTTC. The rearrangement links TRBV28 to TRBJ2-5, with 7 positions matching TRBD2. Germline CDR1 and CDR2: MDHEN and SYDVKM. Trimming cost V 4 bases and J 3 bases; bases outside gene matches: 14. The CDR3 loop spans 17 amino acids.

J is TRBJ2-6 and V is TRBV12-3 or TRBV12-4; D ambiguous. With 4 bases removed from V and 1 base from J, the gap between germline ends came to 8 bases. The CDR3 is made up of 15 amino acids. CDR3 protein: CASSSGLSGANVLTF. As DNA, the CDR3 is TGTGCCAGCAGTTCTGGGTTGTCTGGGGCCAACGTCCTGACTTTC.

The V and J genes are TRBV5-1 and TRBJ2-7; D may be TRBD2 (6 bases). With 3 bases removed from V and 5 bases from J, the gap between germline ends came to 6 bases. This CDR3 has 11 residues. From germline, CDR1 is SGHRS and CDR2 YFSETQ. Here the CDR3 DNA reads TGCGCCAGCAGCTGGGGGGACGAGCAGTACTTC. Amino acid sequence: CASSWGDEQYF.

J is TRBJ2-3 and V is TRBV7-9; TRBD2 is a possible D gene (5 bases). Germline CDR1 reads SEHNR; CDR2 reads FQNEAQ (reference sequence). Trimming took 7 bases from V and 4 from J, leaving 18 bases between them. The CDR3 covers 15 residues. DNA for the CDR3: TGTGCCAGCACTCGGGCGGACGGGGAAGCAGATACGCAGTATTTT. It codes for CASTRADGEADTQYF.

In this sample, this clonotype is medium-sized (0.01 to 0.1%). The CDR3 region is CASSEQGTTKETQYF. In nucleotides, the CDR3 is TGTGCCAGCAGCGAACAAGGGACTACCAAGGAGACCCAGTACTTC. This chain uses TRBV13 with TRBJ2-5; 7 bases align to TRBD2. Germline values: CDR1 PRHDT, CDR2 FYEKMQ (reference sequence). The V segment lost 5 bases and the J segment 5 bases; nucleotides outside the gene matches: 11. CDR3 length: 15 amino acids. The variable domain in full, with the rest retrieved from reference TRBV13 and TRBJ2-5, is AAGVIQSPRHLIKEKRETATLKCYPIPRHDTVYWYQQGPGQDPQFLISFYEKMQSDKGSIPDRFSAQQFSDYHSELNMSSLELGDSALYFCASSEQGTTKETQYFGPGTRLLVL.

The chain recombines TRBV5-1 with TRBJ2-3; 8 bases line up with TRBD2. The V gene end was trimmed by 9 bases and the J gene end by 5 bases; junction bases not matched to a gene: 2. The CDR3 contains 11 residues. Germline lookup yields CDR1 SGHRS and CDR2 YFSETQ. The CDR3, as DNA: TGCGCCACCGCGGGGGGAGATACGCAGTATTTT. The encoded protein is CATAGGDTQYF.

The CDR3 spells CSVEDLRAEVYTEAFF. In DNA, the CDR3 is TGCAGCGTTGAAGATCTTCGGGCAGAAGTATACACTGAAGCTTTCTTT. The J gene is TRBJ1-1, the V gene TRBV29-1; D gene uncertain. The CDR3 totals 16 residues. The germline gives CDR1 SQVTM, CDR2 ANQGSEA. V lost 0 bases and J 3 bases, leaving 17 bases between the germline ends.

The V and J genes are TRBV3-1 and TRBJ2-5; D ambiguous. V was clipped by 7 bases and J by 2 bases, with 11 bases between them. CDR1 and CDR2 from the germline V gene are LGHDT and YNNKEL (reference sequence). The CDR3 has 13 residues. The CDR3 loop reads CASTYDDQETQYF. DNA for the CDR3: TGTGCCAGCACCTACGACGATCAAGAGACCCAGTACTTC.

The V call is TRBV7-6, the J call TRBJ1-5; D unresolved. Trimming cost V 4 bases and J 5 bases, with 6 bases left between them. Germline V CDR1 and CDR2: SGHVS, FNYEAQ. The CDR3 loop spans 12 amino acids. This CDR3 reads CASSSEDQPQHF. The CDR3, as DNA: TGTGCCAGCAGCTCCGAGGATCAGCCCCAGCATTTT.

The chain combines TRBV12-3 or TRBV12-4 with TRBJ2-5; TRBD2 aligns across 11 bases. The CDR3 is 16 residues long. The ends lost 0 bases at V and 2 bases at J; junction bases unmatched: 2. CDR3 sequence reads: CASSLALAGGQETQYF. The CDR3, as DNA: TGTGCCAGCAGTTTAGCGTTAGCGGGGGGGCAAGAGACCCAGTACTTC.

The chain joins TRBV4-3 to TRBJ2-1; D call uncertain. Per the germline V gene, CDR1 is LGHNA and CDR2 is YSLEER. The CDR3 has 15 residues. V was cut by 0 bases and J by 3 bases, with 9 bases left in between. Here the CDR3 DNA reads TGCGCCAGCAGCCAAGACGCAGCGAACTACAATGAGCAGTTCTTC. It translates to CASSQDAANYNEQFF.

The chain couples TRBV3-1 to TRBJ2-1; 16 bases are shared with TRBD2. After removal of 2 bases from V and 10 bases from J, the junction contained 8 bases not matched to a gene. In germline, CDR1 is LGHDT, CDR2 YNNKEL (reference sequence). CDR3 length equals 17 residues. The CDR3 region is CASSQQSGTSGRGEQFF. The CDR3 nucleotides read TGTGCCAGCAGCCAACAATCCGGGACTAGCGGGAGGGGAGAGCAGTTCTTC.

This clonotype was seen just once. The chain carries TRBV12-3 or TRBV12-4 and TRBJ2-1; 8 nucleotides align to TRBD2. J gave up 6 bases and V 7 bases, and 5 bases lay outside the gene matches. The CDR3 loop spans 13 amino acids. The CDR3 DNA reads TGTGCCAGCATTTCGAGCGGGAGCAATGAGCAGTTCTTC. Protein product: CASISSGSNEQFF.

V and J are TRBV12-3 or TRBV12-4 and TRBJ2-1; 8 positions agree with TRBD2. The ends lost 6 bases at V and 3 bases at J; junction bases unmatched: 7. This CDR3 contains 15 residues. The CDR3: CASSRLAFDYNEQFF. In DNA, the CDR3 is TGTGCCAGCAGCCGACTAGCGTTTGACTACAATGAGCAGTTCTTC.

The chain employs TRBV9 and TRBJ2-7; tentative D call: TRBD1 (6 bases). The CDR3 has 14 amino acids. The germline V gene encodes CDR1 SGDLS and CDR2 YYNGEE. Trimming removed 0 bases at V and 2 bases at J, with 9 bases between. The CDR3 sequence: CASSVGDIPYEQYF. The CDR3 DNA is TGTGCCAGCAGCGTAGGGGACATTCCCTACGAGCAGTACTTC. Together with reference TRBV9 and TRBJ2-7, the CDR3 gives the full variable domain: DSGVTQTPKHLITATGQRVTLRCSPRSGDLSVYWYQQSLDQGLQFLIQYYNGEERAKGNILERFSAQQFPDLHSELNLSSLELGDSALYFCASSVGDIPYEQYFGPGTRLTVT.

J is TRBJ2-2 and V is TRBV20-1; D call uncertain. Trimming removed 5 bases at V and 4 bases at J, with 17 bases between. Germline V lookup: CDR1 DFQATT, CDR2 SNEGSKA (reference sequence). The CDR3 sequence is 15 residues long. The CDR3 loop reads CSARGLGQTTGELFF. The CDR3 DNA is TGCAGTGCTCGAGGCCTTGGGCAGACCACCGGGGAGCTGTTTTTT.

The chain is built from TRBV12-3 or TRBV12-4 and TRBJ2-3; D is undetermined. The CDR3 has 11 amino acids. Trimming took 4 bases from V and 5 from J, leaving 4 bases between them. The CDR3 nucleotides read TGTGCCAGCAGTTCCGAAGATACGCAGTATTTT. Translation gives CASSSEDTQYF.

This clonotype came up once. The chain recombines TRBV3-1 with TRBJ2-6, with D tentatively TRBD1 or TRBD2 (5 bases each). Trimming shortened V by 3 bases and J by 0 bases, and 12 bases separated the two germline ends. Germline V gene data show CDR1 as LGHDT and CDR2 as YNNKEL (reference sequence). The CDR3 has 17 residues. CDR3: CASSHGTSYSGANVLTF. Written as DNA, the CDR3 is TGTGCCAGCAGCCACGGGACCTCTTACTCTGGGGCCAACGTCCTGACTTTC. Full variable domain (remainder filled in from reference TRBV3-1 and TRBJ2-6): DTAVSQTPKYLVTQMGNDKSIKCEQNLGHDTMYWYKQDSKKFLKIMFSYNNKELIINETVPNRFSPKSPDKAHLNLHINSLELGDSAVYFCASSHGTSYSGANVLTFGAGSRLTVL.

This chain joins TRBV20-1 and TRBJ1-1; no reliable D call. Germline V gene sequence: CDR1 DFQATT, CDR2 SNEGSKA (reference sequence). The CDR3 runs 10 residues. The V end was cut by 5 bases, the J end by 5 bases, with 6 bases between. CDR3 in amino acids: CSAGVTEAFF. The CDR3 DNA follows: TGCAGTGCTGGGGTTACTGAAGCTTTCTTT.

This sequence joins TRBV7-9 and TRBJ2-2; no definite D call. There are 14 residues in the CDR3. CDR1 and CDR2 (germline): SEHNR, FQNEAQ (reference sequence). V was shortened by 0 bases and J by 5 bases, with 7 bases between the two germline ends. The CDR3 nucleotides read TGTGCCAGCAGCTTAGCGCTATTGACCGGGGAGCTGTTTTTT. Amino acid sequence: CASSLALLTGELFF. Filled out from reference TRBV7-9 and TRBJ2-2, the complete variable domain reads DTGVSQNPRHKITKRGQNVTFRCDPISEHNRLYWYRQTLGQGPEFLTYFQNEAQLEKSRLLSDRFSAERPKGSFSTLEIQRTEQGDSAMYLCASSLALLTGELFFGEGSRLTVL.